The 10 T cell receptor beta chains reported below all come from one sample, sequenced in a study of cytomegalovirus exposure and HLA in healthy donors. The PCR had 60 Vbeta and 13 Jbeta primers. The table came from immunoSEQ multiplex PCR; TCRdb's copy has only in-frame clones and leaves some out. The sample carries 200,000 to 250,000 clones, about two thirds recorded once. The sequencing input was PBMCs. The receptors come from a man aged 40-55 years in good health and CMV-seropositive.

This clone was counted only a few times. V and J are TRBV5-1 and TRBJ1-2, with 12 bases fitting TRBD1. After removal of 0 bases from V and 8 bases from J, the junction contained 11 bases not matched to a gene. The V gene's germline CDR1 is SGHRS and CDR2 YFSETQ. The CDR3 covers 17 residues. The CDR3 DNA follows: TGCGCCAGCAGCTTGGGGATCCGGGACAGGGGGCAAGGAGGCTACACCTTC. Its protein product is CASSLGIRDRGQGGYTF. Based on the CDR3 plus reference TRBV5-1 and TRBJ1-2, the full variable domain is KAGVTQTPRYLIKTRGQQVTLSCSPISGHRSVSWYQQTPGQGLQFLFEYFSETQRNKGNFPGRFSGRQFSNSRSEMNVSTLELGDSALYLCASSLGIRDRGQGGYTFGSGTRLTVV.

The table lists this clone with a few counts. The rearrangement links TRBV19 to TRBJ1-1; possibly TRBD1 for D (6 bases). The germline gives CDR1 LNHDA, CDR2 SQIVND (reference sequence). Trimming took 6 bases from V and 6 from J, leaving 14 bases between them. The CDR3 is made up of 13 amino acids. CDR3 amino acids: CASSPRGGSEAFF. CDR3 sequence (DNA): TGTGCCAGTAGCCCTCGGGGGGGCTCTGAAGCTTTCTTT.

Notes on this clone: Likely a read error: the CDR3 ends without its conserved phenylalanine or tryptophan. The V gene is TRBV2, the J gene TRBJ2-7, with 10 bases aligning to TRBD1. In germline, CDR1 is SNHLY, CDR2 FYNNEI. The V and J ends lost 6 bases and 2 bases, in that order; junction bases with no gene match: 7. The CDR3 extends over 15 amino acids. CDR3 sequence: CASRAGQGITYEQYL. The CDR3, as DNA: TGTGCCAGCAGGGCGGGACAGGGGATAACCTACGAGCAGTACCTC.

The gene calls are TRBV4-3 and TRBJ2-3, with 9 bases identical to TRBD2. V gave up 4 bases and J gave up 4 bases; unmatched junction bases: 3. Germline V gene data show CDR1 as LGHNA and CDR2 as YSLEER. This CDR3 spans 14 amino acids. CDR3: CASSLTSGADTQYF. The CDR3 DNA reads as TGCGCCAGCAGCCTGACTAGCGGTGCAGATACGCAGTATTTT.

In this sample, this clone turned up once. The chain couples TRBV5-1 to TRBJ2-5; no firm D call. Germline CDR1 is SGHRS and CDR2 is YFSETQ. The V end was cut by 1 base, the J end by 5 bases, with 3 bases between. The CDR3 has 11 amino acids. CDR3 loop: CASSLQETQYF. CDR3 coding DNA: TGCGCCAGCAGCTTGCAGGAGACCCAGTACTTC.

The V and J genes are TRBV6-5 and TRBJ1-4; TRBD1 matches 8 bases. CDR3 size: 14 residues. Trimming took 5 bases from V and 8 from J; bases not matched to a gene: 7. Germline V lookup: CDR1 MNHEY, CDR2 SVGAGI. The CDR3 coding sequence is TGTGCCAGCAGTACCGGACAGGGTCTCGAAAAACTGTTTTTT. It is translated as CASSTGQGLEKLFF.

The rearrangement links TRBV7-2 to TRBJ1-2; TRBD1 agrees at 7 bases. The CDR3 has 14 amino acids. V was pared by 4 bases and J by 6 bases, with 8 bases of the junction left unmatched. The germline CDR1 and CDR2 sequences are SGHTA and FQGNSA. CDR3 residues: CASSSPAGTDGYTF. In DNA form, the CDR3 reads TGTGCCAGCAGCTCGCCGGCCGGGACAGATGGCTACACCTTC.

This clone came up a few times. The V call is TRBV7-5, the J call TRBJ1-2; the DNA was not used to check the table's D call, TRBD1. TRBV7-5 is a recognized pseudogene. This CDR3 region has 12 residues. CDR3 nucleotide sequence: TGTGCCAGCAGTATGGGGGCGGTTGGCTACACCTTC. This translates into CASSMGAVGYTF.

This clone was seen a few times. The chain combines TRBV6-4 with TRBJ1-3; unclear D gene. From germline, CDR1 is MRHNA and CDR2 SNTAGT. The CDR3 runs 13 residues. Trimming took 3 bases from V and 3 from J, leaving 6 bases between them. CDR3 amino acids: CASSEEGGNTIYF. DNA of the CDR3: TGTGCCAGCAGTGAGGAGGGTGGAAACACCATATATTTT.

As DNA, the CDR3 is TGTGCCAGCAGCTCGGACGACAGGGTGAACTATGGCTACACCTTC. Its translation: CASSSDDRVNYGYTF. The gene calls are TRBV5-4 and TRBJ1-2; 7 positions agree with TRBD1. This CDR3 has 15 amino acids. Germline V CDR1 and CDR2: SGHNT, YYREEE (reference sequence). V was pared by 3 bases and J by 2 bases, with 7 bases of the junction left unmatched.